These 6 T cell receptor beta chains were all obtained from the same sample, sequenced in a study of PD-1 blockade in classical Hodgkin lymphoma (dated by TCRdb to 2019 to 2021). The library was produced with the immunoSEQ multiplex PCR assay. TCRdb obtained this table from immuneACCESS and retained in-frame rearrangements with V and J assigned. These tables miss some clones; where compared with another copy, unresolved V genes account for less than half of the shortfall, and the remainder is unexplained. For this sample the table gives about 64,000 clones, of which approximately 90% were detected only once. The biggest ten clones account for more than 7.5% of the sample. The time point label here, explained by the study, means: cycle 4 day 1 (C4D1), after five to seven weeks of nivolumab. Every trial patient had relapsed following autologous stem cell transplantation, and prior brentuximab vedotin exposure was what differed among cohorts A, B and C.

The sample consisted of peripheral blood mononuclear cells (PBMCs), taken before the fourth cycle of nivolumab. These receptor sequences come from a human donor with classical Hodgkin lymphoma.

The V call is TRBV18, the J call TRBJ1-2; D unclear. CDR1 and CDR2 from the germline V gene are KGHSH and LQKENI. The CDR3 runs 17 residues. Trimming removed 2 bases at V and 3 bases at J, with 19 bases between. The CDR3, as DNA: TGTGCCAGCTCACCAACGGCGGCCCCGGGAGGGTACTATGGCTACACCTTC. Its translation: CASSPTAAPGGYYGYTF. The full variable domain, completed using reference TRBV18 and TRBJ1-2, is NAGVMQNPRHLVRRRGQEARLRCSPMKGHSHVYWYRQLPEEGLKFMVYLQKENIIDESGMPKERFSAEFPKEGPSILRIQQVVRGDSAAYFCASSPTAAPGGYYGYTFGSGTRLTVV.

V gene TRBV27 combines with J gene TRBJ2-1; D might be TRBD1 or TRBD2, each matching 5 bases. CDR1 is MNHEY and CDR2 is SMNVEV in the germline V gene (reference sequence). The CDR3 covers 12 residues. Between the trimmed V and J ends, which lost 3 bases and 9 bases, there was a span of 9 bases. The CDR3 loop is CASSFEGSEQFF. CDR3 coding DNA: TGTGCCAGCAGTTTCGAGGGGAGTGAGCAGTTCTTC.

In DNA form, the CDR3 reads TGTGCCAGCAGCTTAAGGGCAGGGGGCGCATGGGAGACCCAGTACTTC. It specifies CASSLRAGGAWETQYF. V is TRBV7-9 and J is TRBJ2-5; 8 nucleotides match TRBD1. CDR3 size: 16 residues. Germline values: CDR1 SEHNR, CDR2 FQNEAQ (reference sequence). V shed 2 bases, J shed 5 bases, and the junction held 10 bases outside the gene matches.

This chain joins TRBV19 and TRBJ2-3; the match to TRBD2 covers 10 bases. CDR3 length: 16 amino acids. Germline lookup yields CDR1 LNHDA and CDR2 SQIVND (reference sequence). The ends lost 0 bases at V and 10 bases at J; junction bases unmatched: 10. CDR3 amino acids: CASSIDGSGGAIAQYF. Here the CDR3 DNA reads TGTGCCAGTAGTATAGACGGAAGCGGGGGGGCAATTGCGCAGTATTTT.

The chain employs TRBV4-2 and TRBJ2-5; no firm D call. Germline V lookup: CDR1 LGHNA, CDR2 YNFKEQ. The CDR3 consists of 13 residues. V shed 0 bases and J shed 4 bases, with 6 bases lying between them. The CDR3, as DNA: TGTGCCAGCAGCCAAGATGAAGGAGAGACCCAGTACTTC. Translation gives CASSQDEGETQYF.

The chain is built from TRBV15 and TRBJ2-1; 10 bases map to TRBD1. The V segment lost 3 bases and the J segment 5 bases; nucleotides outside the gene matches: 1. Germline assignment: CDR1 LNHNV and CDR2 YYDKDF (reference sequence). This CDR3 comprises 14 residues. CDR3 loop: CATSRGQGNNEQFF. In nucleotides, the CDR3 is TGTGCCACCAGCAGGGGACAGGGGAACAATGAGCAGTTCTTC.